This TCR beta chain originates from a study of blood T cell repertoires in COVID-19. The wider study: From T cells, B-cell-depleted T cells, or PBMCs came the material, which was cDNA or gDNA.

The ends lost 6 bases at V and 0 bases at J; junction bases unmatched: 6. The CDR3 is 16 residues long. Germline assignment: CDR1 KGHSH and CDR2 LQKENI. Assay: immunoSEQ multiplex PCR; the TCRdb copy retains only in-frame clones and omits some. This table has roughly 180,000 clones, about three quarters appearing once. This chain joins TRBV18 and TRBJ1-1; 11 nucleotides align to TRBD1. This clonotype was sampled from a woman in her 50s with active or convalescent COVID-19. The specimen sequenced was peripheral blood. In DNA form, the CDR3 reads TGTGCCAGCTCCCGCGGACAGGGGGCCATGAACACTGAAGCTTTCTTT. This translates into CASSRGQGAMNTEAFF.